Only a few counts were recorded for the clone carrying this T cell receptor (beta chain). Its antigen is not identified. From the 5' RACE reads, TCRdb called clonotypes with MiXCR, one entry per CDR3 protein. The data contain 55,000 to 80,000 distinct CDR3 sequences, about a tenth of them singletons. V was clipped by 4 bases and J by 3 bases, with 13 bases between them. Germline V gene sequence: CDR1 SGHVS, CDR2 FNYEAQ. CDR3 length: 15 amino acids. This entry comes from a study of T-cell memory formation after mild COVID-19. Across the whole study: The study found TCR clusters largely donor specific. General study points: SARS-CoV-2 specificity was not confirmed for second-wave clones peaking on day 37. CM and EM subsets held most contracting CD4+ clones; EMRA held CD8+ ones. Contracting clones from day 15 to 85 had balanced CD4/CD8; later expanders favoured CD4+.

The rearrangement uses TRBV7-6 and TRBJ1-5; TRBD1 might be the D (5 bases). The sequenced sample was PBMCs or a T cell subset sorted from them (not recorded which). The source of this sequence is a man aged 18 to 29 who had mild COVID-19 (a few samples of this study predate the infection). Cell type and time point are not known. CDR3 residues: CASSSIDSTNQPQHF. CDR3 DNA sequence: TGTGCCAGCAGCTCTATTGACAGTACCAATCAGCCCCAGCATTTT.